This T cell receptor beta chain comes out of a study of blood T cells in healthy people across ages (dated by TCRdb to 2014 to 2015). Concerning the study at large: Template switching captured roughly one uniquely barcoded TCR beta cDNA molecule per two T cells in model experiments. For two donors (one aged 18 to 29 and one aged 80 or older), the study analyzed two additional independent replicas of 1 million unique cDNA reads from the same blood draw. Age-related changes in TCR beta repertoire diversity were measured in the study by deep sequencing normalized with unique cDNA molecular identifiers. Four age groups were formed from the donors: young (average approximately 17 years), middle-aged (just under 40), aged (under 70) and long-lived (about 80). Overall results and qualifications from the work: Because donor CMV infection status was unknown, age-related changes in expanded clonotypes were potentially confounded. As age increased, observed TCR beta diversity per million T cells dropped in a roughly linear way, and a significant reduction was already evident by age 40. Conclusive comparison of naive and antigen-experienced compartments was prevented by the profiling of bulk unsorted PBMCs. The long-lived group showed more naive CD4+ T cells, fewer expanded clones and increased TCR diversity than the aged group, suggesting age selection. Estimates of total diversity based on one million sequenced T cells were considered lower bounds and underestimates. A strong correlation was found between observed TCR beta diversity and the percentage of naive T cells measured by flow cytometry.

CDR1 is given as SGHVS and CDR2 as FQNEAQ, both from the germline V gene. At the junction V is shortened by 3 bases and J by 0 bases, with 14 bases in between. Including cysteine and phenylalanine, the CDR3 has 16 amino acids. CDR3 DNA is the only sequence kept; it has 48 bases, read in frame from the first base. With regard to this clonotype: What antigen it recognizes has not been identified. Base qualities were left out, and no much larger clone turns up one base away.

Receptors were amplified or captured by 5' RACE. TCRdb shows the sequencer as Illumina HiSeq 2500. A second PCR of roughly 6 to 11 cycles was run with a J-beta primer mix and a sample-barcoded 5' primer. A template-switch 5' adaptor carrying 12 random nucleotides introduced a unique molecular identifier onto each TCR beta cDNA molecule. At least 2.5 million CDR3-containing paired-end reads were obtained from each sample. The Mint cDNA synthesis kit, primed by a TRBC-specific oligonucleotide, was used to synthesize first-strand cDNA from all RNA. After uracil-DNA glycosylase treatment, a first 18-cycle PCR used universal primers M1SS and BC2_uni_R on all cDNA. For the original study's pipeline: Each sample was normalized by randomly selecting 1 million high-quality reads, each carrying a distinct molecular identifier. Reads with shared molecular identifiers were discarded instead of being binned into consensus sequences. MiTCR, run with a Q25 quality threshold and the strictest error-elimination algorithm, handled CDR3 identification, clonotype clustering and error correction. A nonparametric unseen species model with Euler transformation was used to estimate lower-bound total TCR beta diversity. The public reads were run again by TCRdb, first through fastp at Q25 and then through MiXCR, and only productive beta chains were kept. CDR3 protein duplicates are merged, each entry listing the most common genes and DNA. The V and J calls and clone size come from TCRdb's table, not from the authors' own analysis. This sample holds 600,000 to 1,000,000 distinct CDR3 sequences; 25% were observed only once. The top ten constitute roughly 3.8% of the sample.

Donors were 30 to 45 systemically healthy Caucasian individuals from Russia aged roughly 6 to 90 years. Each donor gave approximately 9.4 milliliters of peripheral blood, drawn into EDTA-treated Vacutainer tubes. Ficoll-Paque density-gradient centrifugation was used to isolate PBMCs, with at least 7 million obtained per sample. Trizol reagent was used to extract total RNA from PBMCs, with at least 5 micrograms per sample. Naive CD45RAhigh/CD27high T cell percentages were measured by flow cytometry on a PBMC aliquot from every donor. These data also formed part of another study, on T cells of mothers and their children. That second report states: The donors were nine systemically healthy Caucasian individuals, made up of three mothers and their six children. cDNA synthesis used all of the extracted RNA, with approximately 1.6 ug of RNA in each 15 ul reaction. Sample barcodes and 2-4 random nucleotides were added via the M1S primer in the second PCR. Over 8.5 million TCR beta CDR3 reads were obtained for each mother, and millions of reads were obtained for each child. In both related and unrelated pairs, thymic selection shapes the output of TCR recombination in a similar way, with inherited differences having only a minor effect. Normalized repertoire overlap in related mother-child pairs was always slightly higher than in unrelated mother-child pairs, but the difference was never significant. With a sensitivity of approximately 92 clones per million clonotypes, no persistent microchimeric T cell clones were detected. Deep NGS was used in the study to compare the TCR beta repertoires of mothers and children and to look for features that separate related mother-child pairs from unrelated individuals. The mean age was roughly 36 +/- 4 years for the mothers and approximately 11 +/- 4 years for the children. After adapter ligation was performed with NEBNext reagents, the libraries were sequenced on an Illumina HiSeq 2000 with 100+100 nt paired-end reads. Mother and child libraries were prepared a month apart and sequenced in separate runs to prevent cross-contamination. Between roughly 450,000 and 2,000,000 distinct TCR beta clonotypes were identified per donor. Naive TCR beta clonotypes were estimated from low-frequency clonotypes matched to each donor's FACS-determined naive share, without sorting.

Sequencing used blood. The chain uses TRBV7-8 and TRBJ1-1; the D segment cannot be called with confidence. This receptor was taken from a boy under 18 in good health. The CDR3 has the sequence CASSFQTGDLNTEAFF. The nucleotides read TGTGCCAGCAGCTTTCAGACTGGGGATCTGAACACTGAAGCTTTCTTT.